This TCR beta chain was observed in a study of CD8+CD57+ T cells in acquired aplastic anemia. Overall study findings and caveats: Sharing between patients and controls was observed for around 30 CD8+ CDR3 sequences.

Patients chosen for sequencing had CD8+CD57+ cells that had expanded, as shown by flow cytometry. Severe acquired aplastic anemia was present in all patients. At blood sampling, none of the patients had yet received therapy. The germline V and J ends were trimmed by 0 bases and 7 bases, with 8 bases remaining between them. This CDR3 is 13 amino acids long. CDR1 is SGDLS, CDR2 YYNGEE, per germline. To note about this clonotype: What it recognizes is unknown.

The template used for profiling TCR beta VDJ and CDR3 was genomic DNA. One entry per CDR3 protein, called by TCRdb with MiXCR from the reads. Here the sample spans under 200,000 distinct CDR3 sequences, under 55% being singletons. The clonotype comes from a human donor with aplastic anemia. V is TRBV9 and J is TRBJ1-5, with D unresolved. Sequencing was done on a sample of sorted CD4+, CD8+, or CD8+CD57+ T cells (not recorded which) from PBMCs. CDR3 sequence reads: CASSVGERQPQHF. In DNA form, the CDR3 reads TGTGCCAGCAGCGTAGGTGAAAGGCAGCCCCAGCATTTT.